This T cell receptor beta chain derives from a study of T cells in Graves' hyperthyroidism and ophthalmopathy (dated by TCRdb to about 2019). Regarding the study in general: Peripheral blood was sampled at the time of initial diagnosis, prior to any treatment. In addition, the study compared T-cell repertoires in thyroid tissue and in blood from five or six Graves' hyperthyroidism patients. TCR Vbeta CDR3 sequencing of 140 or so peripheral blood samples (over 40 ophthalmopathy, 75 or so hyperthyroidism and approximately 17 progressor patients) is reported in the paper. The approximately 90 discovery patients were divided at random into training and test sets in a 7:3 ratio. After sampling, hyperthyroidism patients received methimazole starting at 30 mg daily, and ophthalmopathy patients received high-dose intravenous methylprednisolone. A discovery cohort of about a hundred patients, roughly 43 with Graves' ophthalmopathy and more than 55 with stable Graves' hyperthyroidism, was used to find distinguishing TCR V-J signatures. Prospective prediction of ophthalmopathy was tested in an independent validation cohort consisting of some 20 hyperthyroidism patients and about 17 patients who later progressed to ophthalmopathy. On the study overall, not on this receptor specifically: Most expanded thyroid clonotypes (frequency above 0.001) were also detected in blood, suggesting blood repertoires may reflect thyroid immune responses. Ophthalmopathy was separated from stable hyperthyroidism by a 13 V-J signature model, with about 86% sensitivity and about 81% specificity obtained in cross-validation and 80%/75% obtained in testing. In validation, the model predicted progression to ophthalmopathy with approximately 71% sensitivity and 72% to 85% specificity, a median of 6.5 months before onset. No statistical method was used to fix the sample size in advance, and group allocation was not hidden from the investigators.

TCR beta CDR3 regions were amplified from RNA transcripts. For the first round of RT-PCR on the TCR CDR3, the HTBI primer set was used together with the Qiagen OneStep RT-PCR kit. A second multiplex PCR round built the libraries, followed by size selection and purification. Sequencing of the libraries was done on an Illumina HiSeq2000 using paired-end 100 bp reads. The published analysis was carried out like this. SOAPnuke was used to process the raw data, with reads discarded if the reads contained adapters or uncalled bases, had a mean Phred below 15, or lacked an exact constant-primer or identifier match. High-quality paired reads were merged with COPE v1.2.5, and unique nucleotide sequences were defined as clonotypes. MiTCR v1.1 was used to align clonotypes to the IMGT TRBV, TRBD and TRBJ reference segments. Analysis was restricted to V-J combinations with a frequency above 0.0001, which covered 99.2% of repertoires. The TCS score was defined as F50 (clonal expansion) divided by E x V (chaos), with BLOSUM62-based TCRdist calculated between CDR3 peptides within each V-J. Welch's t-statistics and random forest reduced around 550 V-J features to fewer than 15, which were used in a naive Bayes classifier (R e1071). The similarity between thyroid and blood repertoires was quantified using the Morisita-Horn index. The public reads were reprocessed in TCRdb via fastp at Q25 and MiXCR, keeping in-frame beta chains. Records with the same CDR3 protein are collapsed into one entry carrying the most frequent genes and DNA. What appears here as the V and J calls and clone size reflects TCRdb's work, not the paper's. The sample profile shows 800,000 or so distinct CDR3 sequences; roughly 40% of them were found once. The top ten clonotypes cover 7% to 10% of the sample.

Only a few counts were recorded for this clonotype. This receptor's antigen is unknown. One base away there is no much larger clone; base qualities are not given. Graves' hyperthyroidism was defined as stable when no progression to ophthalmopathy occurred over 18 months of follow-up. Hyperthyroidism patients were aged 18 to 65 years and newly diagnosed, with disease duration of less than 2 months. Any patient with an uncontrolled infection, another autoimmune disease, pregnancy or lactation was excluded. Diagnoses relied on clinical symptoms, serum thyroxine and TRAb, thyroid ultrasound and orbital computed tomography. Ficoll-Paque density gradient centrifugation was used to isolate PBMCs from around 10 ml of fresh peripheral blood. Trizol reagent was used to extract total RNA, and RNA quality was then checked on an Agilent 2100 Bioanalyzer. From the cysteine up to the phenylalanine, the CDR3 has a length of 16 residues. CDR3 DNA only is kept here, 48 bases in frame from base 1. The germline V gene sets CDR1 to SNHLY and CDR2 to FYNNEI. A distance of 16 bases separates the germline ends of V and J, which lose 4 bases and 0 bases respectively.

The clonotype was recovered from a man in his late teens or twenties with Graves' hyperthyroidism. Sequenced input: blood. Recombination linked TRBV2 to TRBJ2-7, with TRBD2 tentatively as D gene (5 bases match). The encoded CDR3 is CASSGEAGLRSYEQYF. The DNA sequence is given as TGTGCCAGCAGTGGCGAGGCGGGTTTACGCTCCTACGAGCAGTACTTC.